What follows is one T cell receptor beta chain and its context. What it binds is not known. V shed 0 bases, J shed 5 bases, and the junction held 6 bases outside the gene matches. Germline V gene lookup returns CDR1 SGDLS and CDR2 YYNGEE. This CDR3 region has 16 residues. The data originate from a study of T cell responses to AZD1222 COVID-19 vaccine. Broader study findings: Epitopes outside B.1.351 and B.1.1.7 mutated regions reportedly drew nearly half of spike TCRs. Samples come after the peak T cell response, not at day 14. Researchers report vaccine-associated CD4 TCRs spanning spike, with dominance at 160-218 and 743-854. Donors were mostly white British, more females; clonal diversity possibly underestimated.

The protocol was immunoSEQ multiplex PCR, while the TCRdb copy is restricted to in-frame clones and leaves out a portion. This sample contains about 140,000 clones. The TCR comes from an adult in good health. The specimen sequenced was peripheral blood. The gene calls are TRBV9 and TRBJ2-1, with 9 nucleotides matching TRBD2. CDR3 coding DNA: TGTGCCAGCAGCGTAGTCGCTAGCGGGGCACACAATGAGCAGTTCTTC. This codes for CASSVVASGAHNEQFF. Drawing the rest from reference TRBV9 and TRBJ2-1, the complete variable domain is DSGVTQTPKHLITATGQRVTLRCSPRSGDLSVYWYQQSLDQGLQFLIQYYNGEERAKGNILERFSAQQFPDLHSELNLSSLELGDSALYFCASSVVASGAHNEQFFGPGTRLTVL.